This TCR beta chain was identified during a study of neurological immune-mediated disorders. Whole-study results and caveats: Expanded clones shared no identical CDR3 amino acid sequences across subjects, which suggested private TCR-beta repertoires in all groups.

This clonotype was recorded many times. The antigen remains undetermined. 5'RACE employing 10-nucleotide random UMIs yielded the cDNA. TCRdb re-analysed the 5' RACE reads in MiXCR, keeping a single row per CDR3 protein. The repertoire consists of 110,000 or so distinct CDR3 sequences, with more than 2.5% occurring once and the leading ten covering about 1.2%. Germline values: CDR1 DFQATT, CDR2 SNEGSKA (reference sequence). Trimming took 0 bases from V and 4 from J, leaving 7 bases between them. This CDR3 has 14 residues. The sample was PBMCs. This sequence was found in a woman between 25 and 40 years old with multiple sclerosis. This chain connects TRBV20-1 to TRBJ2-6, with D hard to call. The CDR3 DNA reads TGCAGTGCTAGAGATCTTGGCGGGGCCAACGTCCTGACTTTC. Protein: CSARDLGGANVLTF.